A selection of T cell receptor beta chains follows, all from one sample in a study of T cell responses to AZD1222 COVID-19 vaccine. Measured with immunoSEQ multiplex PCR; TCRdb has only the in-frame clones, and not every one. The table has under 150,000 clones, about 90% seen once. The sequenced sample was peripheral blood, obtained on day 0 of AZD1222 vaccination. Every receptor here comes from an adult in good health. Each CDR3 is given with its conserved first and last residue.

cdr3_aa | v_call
CASTLSGVSNQPQHF | TRBV6-5
CASSLRPGMNYGYTF | TRBV5-5
CASSLAFQGTNSPLHF | TRBV7-8
CASSDAQGAGETQYF | TRBV2
CASSLGSGRAFEQYF | TRBV5-4
CASSQVEGRYTGELFF | TRBV3-1/TRBV3-2
CASSDRGGSTDTQYF | TRBV6-4
CASRGQVGNQPQHF | TRBV2
CASSQDIGTSGSHNEQFF | TRBV4-1
CSVDQGGETQYF | TRBV29-1
CASSLGPLNEKLFF | TRBV11-2
CTSSQGLTSGSYNEQFF | TRBV1
CASSRSPTSVPNTGELFF | TRBV4-1
CASTLSGYGYTF | TRBV6-5
CASSYSLTVSGNTIYF | TRBV6-5
CASSLEKGQGNYEQYF | TRBV11-3
CASSEGGGANYGYTF | TRBV6-1